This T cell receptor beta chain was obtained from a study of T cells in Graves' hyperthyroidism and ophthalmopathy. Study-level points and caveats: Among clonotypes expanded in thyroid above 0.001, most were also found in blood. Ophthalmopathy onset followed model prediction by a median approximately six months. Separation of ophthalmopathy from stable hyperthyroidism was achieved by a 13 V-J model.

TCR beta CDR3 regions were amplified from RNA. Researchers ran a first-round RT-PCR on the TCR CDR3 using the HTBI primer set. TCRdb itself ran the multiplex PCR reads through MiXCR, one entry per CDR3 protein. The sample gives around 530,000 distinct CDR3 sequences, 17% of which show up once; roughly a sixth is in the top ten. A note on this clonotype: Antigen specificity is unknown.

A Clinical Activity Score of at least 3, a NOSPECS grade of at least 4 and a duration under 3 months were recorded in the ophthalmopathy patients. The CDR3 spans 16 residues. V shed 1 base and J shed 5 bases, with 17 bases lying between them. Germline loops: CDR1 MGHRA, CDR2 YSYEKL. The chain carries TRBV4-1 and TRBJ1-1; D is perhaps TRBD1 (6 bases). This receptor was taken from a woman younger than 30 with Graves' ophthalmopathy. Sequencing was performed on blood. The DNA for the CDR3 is TGCGCCAGCAGCCAAGTAGGGGGGGGGCGAAGGACTGAAGCTTTCTTT. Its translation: CASSQVGGGRRTEAFF.